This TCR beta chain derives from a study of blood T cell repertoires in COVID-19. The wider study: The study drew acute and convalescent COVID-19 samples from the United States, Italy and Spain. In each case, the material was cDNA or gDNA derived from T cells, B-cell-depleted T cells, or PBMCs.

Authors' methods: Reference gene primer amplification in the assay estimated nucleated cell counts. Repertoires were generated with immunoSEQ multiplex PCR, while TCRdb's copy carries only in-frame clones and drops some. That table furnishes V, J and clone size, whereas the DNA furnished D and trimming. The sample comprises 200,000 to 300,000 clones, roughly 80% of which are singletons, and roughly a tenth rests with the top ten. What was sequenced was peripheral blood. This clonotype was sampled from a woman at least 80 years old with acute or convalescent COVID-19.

For the CDR3, the DNA is TGTGCCAGCTCACCCGGGCCAGGGGGCTACGAGCAGTACTTC. Translating gives CASSPGPGGYEQYF. The rearrangement uses TRBV18 and TRBJ2-7; 7 bases are shared with TRBD1. V shed 3 bases and J 3 bases; nucleotides not matched to a gene: 5. Germline CDR1 reads KGHSH; CDR2 reads LQKENI. The CDR3 runs 14 residues. Using reference TRBV18 and TRBJ2-7 for the parts outside the CDR3, the full variable domain is NAGVMQNPRHLVRRRGQEARLRCSPMKGHSHVYWYRQLPEEGLKFMVYLQKENIIDESGMPKERFSAEFPKEGPSILRIQQVVRGDSAAYFCASSPGPGGYEQYFGPGTRLTVT.